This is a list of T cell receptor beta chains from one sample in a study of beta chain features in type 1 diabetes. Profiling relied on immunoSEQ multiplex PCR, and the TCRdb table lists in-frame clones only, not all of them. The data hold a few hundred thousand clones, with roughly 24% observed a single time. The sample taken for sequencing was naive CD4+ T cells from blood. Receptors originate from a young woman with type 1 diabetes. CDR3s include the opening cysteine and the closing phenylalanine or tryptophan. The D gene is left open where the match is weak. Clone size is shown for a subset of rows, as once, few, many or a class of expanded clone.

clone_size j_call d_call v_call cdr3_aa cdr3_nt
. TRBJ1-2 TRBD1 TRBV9 CASRDYRDRSGYTF TGTGCCAGCAGGGATTACCGGGACAGATCTGGCTACACCTTC
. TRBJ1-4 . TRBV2 CASSRQESEKLFF TGTGCCAGCAGCCGCCAGGAATCTGAAAAACTGTTTTTT
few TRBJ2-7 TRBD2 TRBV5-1 CASSLAAGAYYEQYF TGCGCCAGCAGCTTGGCAGCGGGAGCGTATTACGAGCAGTACTTC
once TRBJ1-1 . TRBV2 CASGYVQATEAFF TGTGCCAGCGGGTATGTACAGGCCACTGAAGCTTTCTTT
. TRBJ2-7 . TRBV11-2 CASSPQGYEQYF TGTGCCAGCAGCCCGCAGGGATACGAGCAGTACTTC
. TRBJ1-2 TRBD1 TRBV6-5 CASSPRTGPYGYTF TGTGCCAGCAGTCCCCGGACAGGGCCCTATGGCTACACCTTC
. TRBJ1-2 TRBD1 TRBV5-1 CASSLVAGQVNYGYTF TGCGCCAGCAGCTTGGTGGCGGGACAGGTTAACTATGGCTACACCTTC
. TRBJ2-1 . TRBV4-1 CASSPPGVAVYNEQFF TGCGCCAGCAGCCCGCCGGGGGTAGCGGTCTACAATGAGCAGTTCTTC
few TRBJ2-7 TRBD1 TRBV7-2 CASSLSAGQGSYEQYF TGTGCCAGCAGCTTAAGTGCGGGACAGGGATCCTACGAGCAGTACTTC
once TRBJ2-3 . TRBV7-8 CASSSATYTDTQYF TGTGCCAGCAGCTCAGCAACTTACACAGATACGCAGTATTTT
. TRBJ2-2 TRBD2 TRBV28 CAIAGLPTGELFF TGTGCCATCGCGGGACTACCCACCGGGGAGCTGTTTTTT
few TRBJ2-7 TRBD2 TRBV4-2 CASSQVLAGVSSYEQYF TGTGCCAGCAGCCAAGTTCTAGCGGGGGTCAGCTCCTACGAGCAGTACTTC
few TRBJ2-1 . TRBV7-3 CASSIPTVHNEQFF TGTGCCAGCAGCATTCCAACAGTTCACAATGAGCAGTTCTTC
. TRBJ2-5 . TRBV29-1 CSATTAGQETQYF TGCAGCGCCACGACGGCGGGCCAAGAGACCCAGTACTTC
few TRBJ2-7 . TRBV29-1 CSGGTESYEQYF TGCAGCGGCGGAACGGAGTCCTACGAGCAGTACTTC
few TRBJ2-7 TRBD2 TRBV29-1 CSVRLAGFNEQYF TGCAGCGTACGACTAGCGGGGTTTAACGAGCAGTACTTC
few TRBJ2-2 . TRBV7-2 CASSPQMAANTGELFF TGTGCCAGCAGCCCTCAAATGGCGGCGAACACCGGGGAGCTGTTTTTT
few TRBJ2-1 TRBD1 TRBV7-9 CASSLAGTGAREQFF TGTGCCAGCAGCTTAGCCGGGACAGGGGCGAGAGAGCAGTTCTTC
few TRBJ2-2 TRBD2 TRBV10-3 CAIQREYAGELFF TGTGCCATCCAGCGGGAGTATGCCGGGGAGCTGTTTTTT
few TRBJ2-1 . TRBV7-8 CASSLERDTRYNEQFF TGTGCCAGCAGCTTAGAGCGGGACACCAGATACAATGAGCAGTTCTTC
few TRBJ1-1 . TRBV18 CASSPRGHTEAFF TGTGCCAGCTCACCCAGGGGACACACTGAAGCTTTCTTT
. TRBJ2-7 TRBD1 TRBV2 CASSERWTGGYEQYF TGTGCCAGCAGTGAACGTTGGACAGGGGGCTACGAGCAGTACTTC
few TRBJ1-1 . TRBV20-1 CSARGTFEAFF TGCAGTGCTAGAGGGACATTTGAAGCTTTCTTT
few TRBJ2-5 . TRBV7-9 CASTRRSGEETQYF TGTGCCAGCACCCGCCGGTCGGGGGAAGAGACCCAGTACTTC
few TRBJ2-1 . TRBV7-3 CASSLTGGQNEQFF TGTGCCAGCAGCTTGACCGGGGGGCAGAATGAGCAGTTCTTC
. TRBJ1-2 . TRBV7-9 CASSPSVRDYGYTF TGTGCCAGCAGCCCCAGTGTGAGGGACTATGGCTACACCTTC
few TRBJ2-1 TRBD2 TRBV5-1 CASSSGTSGFNEQFF TGCGCCAGCAGTTCGGGGACTAGCGGGTTCAATGAGCAGTTCTTC
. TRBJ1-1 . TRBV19 CASDRGRNTEAFF TGTGCCAGTGACCGAGGGCGGAACACTGAAGCTTTCTTT
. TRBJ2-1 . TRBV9 CASSVGDEQFF TGTGCCAGCAGCGTCGGGGATGAGCAGTTCTTC
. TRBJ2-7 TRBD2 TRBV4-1 CASSQYGLAGATYEQYF TGCGCCAGCAGCCAATACGGACTAGCGGGGGCAACCTACGAGCAGTACTTC
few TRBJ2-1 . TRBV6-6 CASSRYQYNEQFF TGTGCCAGCAGTAGATACCAGTACAATGAGCAGTTCTTC
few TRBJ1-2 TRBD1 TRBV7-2 CASSETGTYGYTF TGTGCCAGCAGCGAGACAGGGACCTATGGCTACACCTTC
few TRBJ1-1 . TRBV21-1 CASSKLLLEHTEAFF TGTGCCAGCAGCAAGCTCCTCCTGGAGCACACTGAAGCTTTCTTT
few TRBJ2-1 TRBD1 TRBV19 CASSPHRTGGWSEQFF TGTGCCAGTAGTCCACATAGGACAGGGGGATGGAGTGAGCAGTTCTTC
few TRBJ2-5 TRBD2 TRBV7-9 CASSGGKLAGAEETQYF TGTGCCAGCAGCGGAGGGAAACTAGCGGGAGCGGAAGAGACCCAGTACTTC
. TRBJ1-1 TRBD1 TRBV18 CASSPPSGQGAFGTEAFF TGTGCCAGCTCACCGCCCTCGGGACAGGGGGCTTTTGGCACTGAAGCTTTCTTT
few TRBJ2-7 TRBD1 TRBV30 CAWGTGNSYEQYF TGTGCCTGGGGGACAGGGAACTCCTACGAGCAGTACTTC
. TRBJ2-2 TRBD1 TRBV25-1 CASSFGTGYTGELFF TGTGCCAGCAGCTTCGGGACAGGGTACACCGGGGAGCTGTTTTTT
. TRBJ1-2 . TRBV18 CASSSNMDGYTF TGTGCCAGCTCATCAAACATGGATGGCTACACCTTC
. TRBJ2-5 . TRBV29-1 CSTLRGWGETQYF TGCAGCACCCTCCGGGGGTGGGGAGAGACCCAGTACTTC
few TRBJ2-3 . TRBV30 CALGVPDTQYF TGTGCCTTAGGAGTACCGGATACGCAGTATTTT
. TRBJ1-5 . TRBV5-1 CASSLADFSNQPQHF TGCGCCAGCAGCTTAGCGGATTTTAGCAATCAGCCCCAGCATTTT
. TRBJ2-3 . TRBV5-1 CASRVPSGEADTQYF TGCGCCAGCAGGGTACCGTCCGGGGAAGCAGATACGCAGTATTTT
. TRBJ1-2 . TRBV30 CAWSRFTGSDTF TGTGCCTGGAGTCGTTTTACAGGGTCCGACACCTTC
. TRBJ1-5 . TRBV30 CAWSIGGDQPQHF TGTGCCTGGAGTATAGGGGGGGATCAGCCCCAGCATTTT